This T cell receptor beta chain was retrieved from a study of graft-versus-host responses after intestinal transplantation. Germline V gives CDR1 SGHAT, CDR2 FQNNGV. Trimming cost V 1 base and J 5 bases; bases outside gene matches: 7. The CDR3 spans 16 residues. Clones were read by immunoSEQ multiplex PCR, and TCRdb kept only the in-frame ones, dropping some. This sample has tens of thousands of clones; just under 95% occur once, and the top ten carry 0.3% to 0.35%. To note about this clone: What it binds is unknown.

General observations from the study: The study associated peak circulating GvH clone levels with early post-transplant HvG declines.

The material sequenced was unstimulated CD4+ T cells sorted from spleen or lymph node cells, taken before intestinal transplant. The V gene is TRBV11-2, the J gene TRBJ2-1; 8 nucleotides match TRBD2. This receptor was obtained from a human donor who received an intestinal transplant. The CDR3 region is CASSLAGRGANNEQFF. The CDR3 bases are TGTGCCAGCAGCTTAGCCGGGAGGGGTGCGAACAATGAGCAGTTCTTC. The complete variable domain, with remaining parts taken from reference TRBV11-2 and TRBJ2-1, reads EAGVAQSPRYKIIEKRQSVAFWCNPISGHATLYWYQQILGQGPKLLIQFQNNGVVDDSQLPKDRFSAERLKGVDSTLKIQPAKLEDSAVYLCASSLAGRGANNEQFFGPGTRLTVL.